This paragraph covers one T cell receptor (beta chain) sequence. Mismatch with germline at one junction end may stem from a read error. The entry originates in a study of read filtering for tumor transcriptome and immune sequencing. Study overall: RNA-seq yielded only roughly 85 to 1,400 TCR reads, IR-seq about 4 to 10.27 million.

From roughly 0.4 ug of RNA, a library with molecular barcoded alpha/delta and beta/gamma adaptors was made. Using its own MiXCR run on the reads, TCRdb lists one record per CDR3 protein. The table records around 31,000 distinct CDR3 sequences, around a sixth of them present only once. The CDR3 sequence is 16 residues long. The germline gives CDR1 MNHNS, CDR2 SASEGT. Material for sequencing was a population of CD138-negative cells sorted from bone marrow. This receptor was obtained from a donor over 35 with multiple myeloma. This chain connects TRBV6-1 to TRBJ1-4; D not resolved. CDR3 nucleotides: TGTGCCAGCAATGAAGCCGGGCGGAAAGGGAAAGAAAAACTGTTTTTT. This gives the protein CASNEAGRKGKEKLFF.